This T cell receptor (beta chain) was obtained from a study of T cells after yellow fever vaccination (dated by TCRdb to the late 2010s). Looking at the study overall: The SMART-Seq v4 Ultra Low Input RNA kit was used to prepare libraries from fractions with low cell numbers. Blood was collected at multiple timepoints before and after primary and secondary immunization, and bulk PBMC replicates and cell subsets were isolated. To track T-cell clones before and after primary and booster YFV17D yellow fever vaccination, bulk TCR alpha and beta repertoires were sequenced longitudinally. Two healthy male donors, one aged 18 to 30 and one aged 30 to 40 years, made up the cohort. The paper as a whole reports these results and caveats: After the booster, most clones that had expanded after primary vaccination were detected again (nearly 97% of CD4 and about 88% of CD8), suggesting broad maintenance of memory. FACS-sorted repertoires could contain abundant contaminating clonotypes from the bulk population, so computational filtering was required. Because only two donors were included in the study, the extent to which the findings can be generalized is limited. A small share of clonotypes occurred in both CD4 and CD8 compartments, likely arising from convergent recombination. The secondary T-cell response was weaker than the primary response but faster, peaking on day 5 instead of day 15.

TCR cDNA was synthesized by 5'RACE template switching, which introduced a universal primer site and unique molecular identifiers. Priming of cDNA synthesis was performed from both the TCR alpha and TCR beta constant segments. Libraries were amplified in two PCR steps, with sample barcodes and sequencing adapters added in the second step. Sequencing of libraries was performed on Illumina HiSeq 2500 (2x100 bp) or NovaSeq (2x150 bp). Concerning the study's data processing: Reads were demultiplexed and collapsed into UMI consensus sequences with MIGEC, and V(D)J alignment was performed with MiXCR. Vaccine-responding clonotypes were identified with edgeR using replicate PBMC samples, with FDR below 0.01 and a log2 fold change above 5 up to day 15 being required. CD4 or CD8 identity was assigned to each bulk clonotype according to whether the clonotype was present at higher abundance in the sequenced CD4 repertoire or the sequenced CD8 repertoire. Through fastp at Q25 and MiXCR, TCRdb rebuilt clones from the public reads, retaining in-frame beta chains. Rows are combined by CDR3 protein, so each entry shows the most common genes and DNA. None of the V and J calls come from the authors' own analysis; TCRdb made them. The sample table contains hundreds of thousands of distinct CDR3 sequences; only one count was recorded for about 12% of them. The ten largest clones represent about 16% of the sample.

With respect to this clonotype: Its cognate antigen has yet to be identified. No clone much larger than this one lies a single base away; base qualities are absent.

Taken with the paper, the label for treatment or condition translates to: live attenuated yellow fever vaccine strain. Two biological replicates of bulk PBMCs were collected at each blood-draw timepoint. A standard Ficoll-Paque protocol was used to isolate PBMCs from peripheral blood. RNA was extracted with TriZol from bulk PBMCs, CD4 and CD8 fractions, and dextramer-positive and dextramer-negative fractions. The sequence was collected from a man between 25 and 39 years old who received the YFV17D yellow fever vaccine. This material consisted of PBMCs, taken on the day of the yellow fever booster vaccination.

The base sequence is TGTGCCAGCAGTTTAGAGGGGCAGGTCGGGGAGCTGTTTTTT. This translates into CASSLEGQVGELFF. The chain employs TRBV7-3 and TRBJ2-2, with the D call perhaps TRBD1 or TRBD2, as 5 bases match in each case. The junction carries 15 bases between V and J, which are trimmed by 6 bases and 7 bases respectively. The germline V gene yields SGHTA for CDR1 and FQGTGA for CDR2. Taken from cysteine to phenylalanine, the CDR3 has 14 residues. The retained sequence is limited to the CDR3, 42 bases, with the frame set at the first base.